This T cell receptor beta chain was recorded in a study of T cell clones after liver transplantation. Trimming cost V 5 bases and J 7 bases; bases outside gene matches: 12. From germline, CDR1 is MNHEY and CDR2 SMNVEV (reference sequence). The CDR3 is 15 amino acids. Produced via immunoSEQ multiplex PCR; TCRdb's table is partial and in-frame only. This sample carries tens of thousands of clones, 65% to 75% of them seen once, and the ten largest clones take about 15%. V usage is TRBV27 and J usage is TRBJ1-2; 8 bases line up with TRBD1. This sample comprised CD4+ T cells from blood, obtained before liver transplant. This TCR derives from a human donor who received a liver transplant. Here the CDR3 reads CASSGTGGGIGGYTF. The CDR3 nucleotides are TGTGCCAGCAGTGGAACAGGGGGTGGAATAGGTGGCTACACCTTC.